The entry that follows covers one TCR beta chain sequence. Trimming at V came to 3 bases and at J to 5 bases, leaving 16 bases not matched to a gene. There are 17 residues in the CDR3. Enrolment of Seattle patients took place during active infection, and they were followed longitudinally. Libraries were prepared by immunoSEQ multiplex PCR; TCRdb keeps only in-frame clonotypes and omits some of them. The data contain 250,000 to 350,000 clones, roughly 90% of them singletons. This entry comes from a study of blood T cell repertoires in COVID-19. The chain is built from TRBV23-1 and TRBJ2-7, with TRBD1 matching over 7 bases. TRBV23-1 carries the ORF label, with uncertain function. This TCR came from a young woman with COVID-19, enrolled during active disease. Specimen: peripheral blood. CDR3 DNA sequence: TGCGCCAGCAGTCAGTCTTTCTCCGGACAGGACAACGACGAGCAGTACTTC. Residues: CASSQSFSGQDNDEQYF.